These T cell receptor beta chains were read from a single sample in a study of blood T cell repertoires in COVID-19. TCRdb's copy holds only in-frame clones and misses some; the assay was immunoSEQ multiplex PCR. The repertoire consists of more than 200,000 clones, with 88% occurring once and the leading ten covering roughly 2.5%. The sample comprised peripheral blood. These receptors all come from a woman aged 55-69 years with acute or convalescent COVID-19. Each CDR3 is given with its conserved first and last residue. D genes are given only for firm matches. Only part of the rows carry a size: once, few, many, or a class if the clone is expanded.

cdr3_nt	cdr3_aa	clone_size	d_call	v_call	j_call
TGTGCCAGCAGCGTAGGCAGGGGAAACTATGGCTACACCTTC	CASSVGRGNYGYTF	.	.	TRBV9	TRBJ1-2
TGTGCCTGGAGTGTAGGCAGGCTCTCTGGAAACACCATATATTTT	CAWSVGRLSGNTIYF	.	.	TRBV30	TRBJ1-3
TGTGCCAGTAGTATATCTAAAGTAGCCAACACTGAAGCTTTCTTT	CASSISKVANTEAFF	.	.	TRBV19	TRBJ1-1
TGTGCCAGCAGCTCCCGGACAGAGAGGACTGAAGCTTTCTTT	CASSSRTERTEAFF	.	.	TRBV3-1/TRBV3-2	TRBJ1-1
TGTGCCAGTAGTATAACAGGGGGAGATCAGCCCCAGCATTTT	CASSITGGDQPQHF	.	TRBD1	TRBV19	TRBJ1-5
TGTGCCAGTAGTATCGCGCGGGGCAGCAATCAGCCCCAGCATTTT	CASSIARGSNQPQHF	once	.	TRBV19	TRBJ1-5
TGTGCCAGCAGCCAGGGGGGACCCCCCTATGGCTACACCTTC	CASSQGGPPYGYTF	once	TRBD1	TRBV28	TRBJ1-2
TGTGCCTCAGAACCGGCGGGCCACTATGGCTACACCTTC	CASEPAGHYGYTF	.	.	TRBV28	TRBJ1-2
TGTGCCAGCCGGGACAGGGGGTACTATGGCTACACCTTC	CASRDRGYYGYTF	.	TRBD1	TRBV19	TRBJ1-2
TGTGCCAGCAGTTGGGGGACAGCCGTTGAAAAACTGTTTTTT	CASSWGTAVEKLFF	.	TRBD1	TRBV6-2/TRBV6-3	TRBJ1-4
TGTGCCAGCTCACCACGGGAGGAGCGGAATGAGCAGTTCTTC	CASSPREERNEQFF	.	.	TRBV18	TRBJ2-1
TGTGCCAGCAGTCCCAGTATCACTGAAGCTTTCTTT	CASSPSITEAFF	.	.	TRBV7-9	TRBJ1-1
TGTGCCAGCTCCGCGACAGGGTTTGACGAGCAGTACTTC	CASSATGFDEQYF	few	TRBD1	TRBV18	TRBJ2-7
TGTGCCAGCCGGAGGACGGTTAAAGAGACCCAGTACTTC	CASRRTVKETQYF	.	.	TRBV5-5	TRBJ2-5
TGTGCCAGCACTGGCACCTACAATGAGCAGTTCTTC	CASTGTYNEQFF	.	.	TRBV12-3/TRBV12-4	TRBJ2-1
TGCAGCTCAGCCGGGACAGGGGTCAATGAGCAGTTCTTC	CSSAGTGVNEQFF	.	TRBD1	TRBV29-1	TRBJ2-1
TGTGCCAGTAGAAACAGGGGAAACACCGGGGAGCTGTTTTTT	CASRNRGNTGELFF	.	TRBD1	TRBV19	TRBJ2-2
TGTGCCAGTAGTGTCTCCGGACAGCACAAACTGTTTTTT	CASSVSGQHKLFF	.	.	TRBV19	TRBJ1-4
TGTGCCAGCAGCTTCGGCGGGTCCTACGAGCAGTACTTC	CASSFGGSYEQYF	.	.	TRBV11-2	TRBJ2-7
TGTGCCAGCAGCTTGACTAGCGGGCATTCCTACGAGCAGTACTTC	CASSLTSGHSYEQYF	.	TRBD2	TRBV5-5	TRBJ2-7
TGTGCCAGCAGCGCTCGGTCGGGTGATAGCTACACCTTC	CASSARSGDSYTF	.	.	TRBV9	TRBJ1-2
TGTGCCAGTTCACAGGGGGAGTGGGGCTACACCTTC	CASSQGEWGYTF	.	TRBD1	TRBV25-1	TRBJ1-2
TGTGCCAGTACCCCCCACAAGAACACTGAAGCTTTCTTT	CASTPHKNTEAFF	.	.	TRBV19	TRBJ1-1
TGTGCCAGCAGCAAAAGACAGGCCAATAATTCACCCCTCCACTTT	CASSKRQANNSPLHF	.	.	TRBV21-1	TRBJ1-6
TGTGCCACCAGTGATTTGGGGGGGGCAGATCTTGAGCAGTTCTTC	CATSDLGGADLEQFF	.	.	TRBV24-1	TRBJ2-1
TGTGCCAGCAGCCGGACAGGGGCTGGCTATGGCTACACCTTC	CASSRTGAGYGYTF	.	TRBD1	TRBV5-6	TRBJ1-2
TGTGCCAGCAGCCCGAGGGGCTCAGGGGGCGAGGGCTACACCTTC	CASSPRGSGGEGYTF	.	TRBD1	TRBV9	TRBJ1-2
TGTGCCAGCCAGGGGACAGTATTCACTGAAGCTTTCTTT	CASQGTVFTEAFF	.	TRBD1	TRBV3-1/TRBV3-2	TRBJ1-1
TGTGCCAGCAGCCAAGGGGCTAGCGGAAACTCCTACGAGCAGTACTTC	CASSQGASGNSYEQYF	.	TRBD2	TRBV3-1/TRBV3-2	TRBJ2-7
TGCGCCAGCAGCCAAGAGAACAGGGTGAGAGAGACCCAGTACTTC	CASSQENRVRETQYF	.	.	TRBV4-3	TRBJ2-5
TGTGCCAGCCGGACAGGGGTTTACTCTGGAAACACCATATATTTT	CASRTGVYSGNTIYF	once	TRBD1	TRBV28	TRBJ1-3
TGTGCCAGCTCACCACGGACTAGCGGAGCCTACAATGAGCAGTTCTTC	CASSPRTSGAYNEQFF	.	TRBD2	TRBV18	TRBJ2-1
TGTGCCAGCAGCGTAGGCATGCAGGCCGCCTACGAGCAGTACTTC	CASSVGMQAAYEQYF	.	.	TRBV9	TRBJ2-7
TGTGCCAGCAGCTTAGCGGGCGCTCAGAGTGTGGTCAATGAGCAGTTCTTC	CASSLAGAQSVVNEQFF	few	.	TRBV7-8	TRBJ2-1
TGTGCCAGTCGGGACAGGGGCTCTGGAAACACCATATATTTT	CASRDRGSGNTIYF	.	TRBD1	TRBV27	TRBJ1-3
TGCAGTGCAGGGGGCAGGTATGGCTACACCTTC	CSAGGRYGYTF	.	TRBD1	TRBV20-1	TRBJ1-2
TGTGCCAGCAGCTTAGTGACTGGGACAGGGGGGAAGGGTACGCAGTATTTT	CASSLVTGTGGKGTQYF	.	TRBD1	TRBV11-2	TRBJ2-3
TGTGCCAGCAGCCGGGGGGTCGCAAATTCACCCCTCCACTTT	CASSRGVANSPLHF	once	.	TRBV9	TRBJ1-6
TGTGCCAGCAGCTTAGCGGGGGGGCCTTACAATGAGCAGTTCTTC	CASSLAGGPYNEQFF	.	TRBD2	TRBV2	TRBJ2-1
TGTGCCAGCAGTGATGGGCCTAGCGGGATAGATACGCAGTATTTT	CASSDGPSGIDTQYF	.	TRBD2	TRBV6-4	TRBJ2-3
TGTGCCAGCTCACCCCAGACAGGGGTAGTGGCTGAAGCTTTCTTT	CASSPQTGVVAEAFF	.	TRBD1	TRBV18	TRBJ1-1
TGTGCCAGCAGCCAGGAACAGGGGGCGCTTAATGGCTACACCTTC	CASSQEQGALNGYTF	.	TRBD1	TRBV7-2	TRBJ1-2
TGTGCCAGCTCCCGACAACAGGGTGAAGCTTTCTTT	CASSRQQGEAFF	.	.	TRBV18	TRBJ1-1
TGTGCCACCAGCAGAGATCGGACAGGGGGTAACGAGCAGTACTTC	CATSRDRTGGNEQYF	.	TRBD1	TRBV15	TRBJ2-7
TGTGCCAGTACTCCGACCGGGACAGGGGGATCGTTTAGCAATCAGCCCCAGCATTTT	CASTPTGTGGSFSNQPQHF	.	TRBD1	TRBV19	TRBJ1-5
TGTGCCAGCAGCTTATACAGGGGTAAGGGCACTGAAGCTTTCTTT	CASSLYRGKGTEAFF	.	TRBD1	TRBV7-7	TRBJ1-1
TGTGCCAGCTCAAGGACAGGGGGATCTGACGAGCAGTACTTC	CASSRTGGSDEQYF	.	TRBD1	TRBV18	TRBJ2-7
TGCGCCAGCAGCCAAGTGGCTAGCGGGGGGGCCACAGATACGCAGTATTTT	CASSQVASGGATDTQYF	.	TRBD2	TRBV4-1	TRBJ2-3
TGTGCCAGCAGCCATTATCGGCAGGGCGATCAGCCCCAGCATTTT	CASSHYRQGDQPQHF	.	.	TRBV4-2	TRBJ1-5
TGTGCCAGCTCACCGGGGACAGGGGAAAACTATGGCTACACCTTC	CASSPGTGENYGYTF	.	TRBD1	TRBV18	TRBJ1-2
TGTGCCAGCAGCTTTTCTGGACAGGGGTACGAGCAGTACTTC	CASSFSGQGYEQYF	.	TRBD1	TRBV7-2	TRBJ2-7
TGTGCCAGTAGCGTTGGGGGGGCCTATAATTCACCCCTCCACTTT	CASSVGGAYNSPLHF	.	.	TRBV19	TRBJ1-6
TGTGCCACAGGGGGACTGTCAGCTAACTATGGCTACACCTTC	CATGGLSANYGYTF	.	TRBD1	TRBV27	TRBJ1-2